These T cell receptor beta chains were read from a single sample in a study of cytomegalovirus exposure and HLA in healthy donors. Assay: immunoSEQ multiplex PCR; the TCRdb copy retains only in-frame clones and omits some. The sample shows 150,000 to 200,000 clones, around 80% of them seen only once. The sequenced sample was PBMCs. The receptors stem from a man between 18 and 35 years old in good health and CMV-seronegative. CDR3s include the opening cysteine and the closing phenylalanine or tryptophan. D genes are given only for firm matches. Rows may omit the clone size; those that give it use once, few, many or a size class.

TRBV7-7	NA	TRBD2	TRBJ2-1	CASSPGLAGAGNEQFF	TGTGCTAGCAGCCCCGGACTAGCGGGAGCTGGCAATGAGCAGTTCTTC
TRBV19	once	TRBD2	TRBJ2-5	CASSTRLAGAGETQYF	TGTGCCAGTAGTACCCGACTAGCGGGAGCGGGAGAGACCCAGTACTTC
TRBV12-5	NA	TRBD2	TRBJ2-5	CASGTGLAGGQETQYF	TGTGCTAGTGGCACGGGACTAGCGGGGGGCCAAGAGACCCAGTACTTC
TRBV6-5	NA	NA	TRBJ2-5	CASSYGVAVKETQYF	TGTGCCAGCAGTTACGGGGTAGCGGTAAAAGAGACCCAGTACTTC
TRBV13	NA	TRBD1	TRBJ1-6	CASSLGTGNNSPLHF	TGTGCCAGCAGCTTAGGGACAGGGAATAATTCACCCCTCCACTTT
TRBV27	NA	TRBD1	TRBJ1-2	CASRLEARGIRGYTF	TGTGCCAGCAGACTAGAGGCCAGGGGGATTAGGGGCTACACCTTC
TRBV7-6	NA	TRBD1	TRBJ1-3	CASTTGGAGGRGNTIYF	TGTGCCAGCACGACCGGGGGAGCAGGGGGCAGGGGAAACACCATATATTTT
TRBV14	NA	NA	TRBJ2-1	CASSQEVAGVDEQFF	TGTGCCAGCAGCCAAGAGGTAGCAGGGGTCGATGAGCAGTTCTTC
TRBV19	NA	TRBD1	TRBJ1-2	CASSIPDRLYGYTF	TGTGCCAGTAGTATTCCGGACAGGCTTTATGGCTACACCTTC
TRBV4-1	NA	NA	TRBJ1-4	CASSQAPGNEKLFF	TGCGCCAGCAGCCAAGCCCCAGGGAATGAAAAACTGTTTTTT
TRBV5-4	NA	TRBD1	TRBJ1-4	CASSSGQGVRGEKLFF	TGTGCCAGCAGCTCGGGACAGGGGGTCAGGGGTGAAAAACTGTTTTTT
TRBV19	NA	TRBD1	TRBJ1-5	CASSTTGGLEPQHF	TGTGCCAGTAGTACTACAGGGGGCTTAGAGCCCCAGCATTTT
TRBV6-1	few	TRBD2	TRBJ2-7	CASSEDSGGVNEQYF	TGTGCCAGCAGTGAAGATAGCGGGGGGGTTAACGAGCAGTACTTC
TRBV18	NA	TRBD1	TRBJ1-5	CASSPGQGRDQPQHF	TGTGCCAGCTCACCCGGACAGGGGCGCGATCAGCCCCAGCATTTT
TRBV30	NA	NA	TRBJ1-1	CAWSIGGNTEAFF	TGTGCCTGGAGCATCGGGGGGAACACTGAAGCTTTCTTT
TRBV7-3	NA	NA	TRBJ2-5	CASSPNGGEETQYF	TGTGCCAGCAGCCCCAATGGGGGCGAAGAGACCCAGTACTTC
TRBV9	NA	TRBD1	TRBJ1-4	CAGSVEGTGLNEKLFF	TGTGCCGGCAGCGTAGAGGGGACAGGGCTAAATGAAAAACTGTTTTTT
TRBV10-2	NA	NA	TRBJ1-1	CASSEKQNTEAFF	TGCGCCAGCAGTGAGAAACAGAACACTGAAGCTTTCTTT
TRBV7-3	NA	NA	TRBJ1-2	CASSPSAGYGYTF	TGTGCCAGCAGCCCCAGCGCAGGGTACGGCTACACCTTC
TRBV28	NA	TRBD1	TRBJ2-1	CASSNPDRRNEQFF	TGTGCCAGCAGTAATCCGGACAGGCGGAATGAGCAGTTCTTC
TRBV9	NA	NA	TRBJ2-5	CASSVGPSPTLEQYF	TGTGCCAGCAGCGTAGGGCCTAGCCCTACTCTGGAGCAGTACTTC
TRBV27	NA	NA	TRBJ2-1	CASSLSHPGYNEQFF	TGTGCCAGCAGTTTATCGCATCCGGGCTACAATGAGCAGTTCTTC
TRBV21-1	NA	NA	TRBJ2-7	CASSPVGDSPLAGLWYF	TGTGCCAGCAGCCCGGTGGGGGACAGCCCACTAGCGGGGCTTTGGTACTTC
TRBV7-9	few	NA	TRBJ1-1	CASSPLNTEAFF	TGTGCCAGCAGCCCGTTGAACACTGAAGCTTTCTTT
TRBV2	NA	NA	TRBJ1-1	CASSEGLDTEAFF	TGTGCCAGCAGTGAGGGCCTGGACACTGAAGCTTTCTTT
TRBV5-1	NA	NA	TRBJ1-1	CASRNPTGRTEAFF	TGCGCCAGCAGAAACCCTACAGGGAGAACTGAAGCTTTCTTT
TRBV19	NA	TRBD2	TRBJ2-3	CASSIRTSGSTDTQYF	TGTGCCAGTAGTATAAGGACTAGCGGGAGCACAGATACGCAGTATTTT
TRBV7-8	NA	NA	TRBJ2-1	CASREGMVGYNEQFF	TGTGCCAGCCGAGAGGGCATGGTGGGTTACAATGAGCAGTTCTTC
TRBV19	NA	TRBD2	TRBJ2-5	CASSGRLADQETQYF	TGTGCCAGTAGTGGGAGACTAGCGGATCAAGAGACCCAGTACTTC
TRBV7-9	few	TRBD1	TRBJ2-7	CASSQDPPGTGGYEQYF	TGTGCCAGCAGCCAAGATCCCCCCGGGACAGGGGGCTACGAGCAGTACTTC
TRBV28	NA	NA	TRBJ1-3	CATHSTVSGNTIYF	TGTGCCACCCACTCGACAGTCTCTGGAAACACCATATATTTT
TRBV6-5	NA	TRBD1	TRBJ1-2	CASSYRRTGGGYGYTF	TGTGCCAGCAGTTACCGACGGACAGGAGGGGGGTATGGCTACACCTTC
TRBV6-1	NA	TRBD2	TRBJ2-3	CASREGLATDTQYF	TGTGCCAGCAGGGAAGGACTAGCCACAGATACGCAGTATTTT
TRBV19	NA	NA	TRBJ2-3	CASSSAGGPDTQYF	TGTGCCAGTAGTAGCGCAGGTGGTCCAGATACGCAGTATTTT
TRBV7-3	NA	TRBD2	TRBJ2-3	CASSSGWLAGDWESTDTQYF	TGTGCCAGCAGCAGCGGGTGGCTAGCGGGAGATTGGGAAAGCACAGATACGCAGTATTTT
TRBV18	NA	NA	TRBJ2-3	CASSFRRGSDTQYF	TGTGCCAGCTCGTTCCGGAGGGGATCGGATACGCAGTATTTT
TRBV27	NA	NA	TRBJ2-7	CASSFKWYRRNEQYF	TGTGCCAGCAGTTTTAAATGGTATCGCAGGAACGAGCAGTACTTC
TRBV9	NA	TRBD2	TRBJ2-3	CASSTIAGELTDTQYF	TGTGCCAGCAGCACAATAGCGGGAGAATTAACAGATACGCAGTATTTT
TRBV7-9	NA	TRBD1	TRBJ1-3	CASSSRDRSSGNTIYF	TGTGCCAGCAGCTCCCGGGACAGGTCCTCTGGAAACACCATATATTTT
TRBV29-1	NA	NA	TRBJ2-5	CSVEAGTFQETQYF	TGCAGCGTGGAAGCCGGGACTTTTCAAGAGACCCAGTACTTC